Presented here are 22 T cell receptor beta chains from one specimen sequenced in a study of blood T cells in healthy people across ages. A second PCR, run for roughly 7 to 11 cycles, used a sample-barcoded 5' primer plus a J-beta primer mix. TCRdb recomputed calls from the 5' RACE reads with MiXCR, one row per CDR3 protein. The table has hundreds of thousands of distinct CDR3 sequences, 24% seen once. This sample was shared with a second study, whose subject was T cells of mothers and their children.

Input material: blood. These receptors were collected from a boy between 10 and 17 years old in good health.

The chain employs TRBV2 and TRBJ1-2, with a possible D match to TRBD1 (6 bases). V was trimmed by 3 bases and J by 3 bases, leaving 11 bases between them. This CDR3 contains 14 residues. Per germline, CDR1 SNHLY and CDR2 FYNNEI. Here the CDR3 reads CASSDGGLDYGYTF. For the CDR3, the DNA is TGTGCCAGCAGTGACGGGGGGCTCGACTATGGCTACACCTTC.

This clonotype was counted only a few times. This chain connects TRBV7-9 to TRBJ2-3, with D perhaps matching TRBD1 (6 bases). The V gene's germline CDR1 is SEHNR and CDR2 FQNEAQ (reference sequence). The CDR3 has 14 residues. Trimming removed 3 bases from V and 4 bases from J, with 11 bases in between. The CDR3 sequence: CASSFEKGADTQYF. Here the CDR3 DNA reads TGTGCCAGCAGCTTCGAGAAGGGGGCAGATACGCAGTATTTT. Drawing the rest from reference TRBV7-9 and TRBJ2-3, the complete variable domain is DTGVSQNPRHKITKRGQNVTFRCDPISEHNRLYWYRQTLGQGPEFLTYFQNEAQLEKSRLLSDRFSAERPKGSFSTLEIQRTEQGDSAMYLCASSFEKGADTQYFGPGTRLTVL.

This rearrangement joins TRBV4-1 to TRBJ2-4; weak D call: TRBD2 (5 bases). CDR1 and CDR2 (germline): MGHRA, YSYEKL. The CDR3 totals 15 residues. V gave up 4 bases and J gave up 6 bases, with 16 bases separating them. CDR3 DNA: TGCGCCAGCAGCCCGGGGAAGGGCCTTTCAAACATTCAGTACTTC. It encodes CASSPGKGLSNIQYF.

This chain's CDR3 is CASTWGGLEDTQYF. The CDR3 DNA follows: TGTGCCAGCACCTGGGGGGGCCTCGAAGATACGCAGTATTTT. The gene calls are TRBV5-4 and TRBJ2-3, with D possibly TRBD2 on 7 matching bases. V was trimmed by 6 bases and J by 5 bases, leaving 16 bases between them. Per germline, CDR1 SGHNT and CDR2 YYREEE (reference sequence). This CDR3 comprises 14 residues.

This chain joins TRBV5-1 and TRBJ2-1; D possibly uses TRBD1 or TRBD2 (5 bases each). The end of the DNA aligns better with TRBJ2-7, so the J call may be wrong. In germline, CDR1 is SGHRS, CDR2 YFSETQ. The CDR3 runs to 14 residues. CDR3 nucleotides: TGCGCCAGCAGCGTAAGCAGGGACGGAAACGAGCAGTACTTC. Protein: CASSVSRDGNEQYF.

This clonotype was seen more than once but under ten times. This chain connects TRBV7-2 to TRBJ2-7; D may correspond to TRBD1 or TRBD2 (6 bases each). Trimming pared 3 bases from V and 5 bases from J, leaving 23 bases between. Germline V gives CDR1 SGHTA, CDR2 FQGNSA. The CDR3 runs to 17 residues. This chain's CDR3 is CASSFSLSRGRFHEQYF. The CDR3 nucleotides read TGTGCCAGCAGCTTTTCCCTCTCCCGGGGGCGATTCCACGAGCAGTACTTC. The full variable domain, its missing parts supplied by reference TRBV7-2 and TRBJ2-7, is GAGVSQSPSNKVTEKGKDVELRCDPISGHTALYWYRQSLGQGLEFLIYFQGNSAPDKSGLPSDRFSAERTGGSVSTLTIQRTQQEDSAVYLCASSFSLSRGRFHEQYFGPGTRLTVT.

V gene TRBV10-3 combines with J gene TRBJ2-5, with a weak D call TRBD2 (6 bases). CDR3 length: 13 amino acids. V was trimmed by 5 bases and J by 0 bases, leaving 7 bases between them. Germline values: CDR1 ENHRY, CDR2 SYGVKD. Here the CDR3 reads CAISKRDQETQYF. CDR3 DNA sequence: TGTGCCATCAGTAAGCGGGACCAAGAGACCCAGTACTTC.

This clonotype came up a few times. The genes are TRBV11-1 and TRBJ2-1; D not certain. The J call could be wrong; TRBJ2-7 is a better fit for the DNA end. There are 13 residues in the CDR3. Germline V gene sequence: CDR1 SGHAT, CDR2 FQDESV (reference sequence). The CDR3 region is CASSLGLSGEQYF. The CDR3 DNA sequence: TGTGCCAGCAGCTTGGGCCTTTCGGGCGAGCAGTACTTC.

The V gene is TRBV4-3, the J gene TRBJ1-1, with D possibly matching TRBD1 (5 bases). Trimming removed 3 bases from V and 6 bases from J, with 14 bases in between. CDR3 length equals 14 residues. Germline V gene data show CDR1 as LGHNA and CDR2 as YSLEER. Here the CDR3 reads CASSHHGAGAEAFF. Here the CDR3 DNA reads TGCGCCAGCAGCCACCATGGGGCGGGTGCTGAAGCTTTCTTT.

V usage is TRBV12-5 and J usage is TRBJ1-1, with D uncertain. This CDR3 contains 13 residues. Germline-derived CDR1 and CDR2 are LGHNT and FRNRAP. The V end was cut by 2 bases, the J end by 2 bases, with 6 bases between. This CDR3 reads CASGLRGNTEAFF. The CDR3 region has the DNA TGTGCTAGTGGTTTGCGGGGTAACACTGAAGCTTTCTTT.

In this sample, this clonotype turned up a few times. V gene TRBV7-9 combines with J gene TRBJ1-1; no reliable D call. Per germline, CDR1 SEHNR and CDR2 FQNEAQ (reference sequence). The CDR3 is 12 amino acids. V was shortened by 5 bases and J by 7 bases, with 11 bases between the two germline ends. CDR3 amino acids: CASSPARNEAFF. In nucleotides, the CDR3 is TGTGCCAGCAGCCCCGCAAGGAATGAAGCTTTCTTT.

This clonotype was seen a handful of times. V is TRBV15 and J is TRBJ1-4; maybe TRBD1 (5 bases). V shed 9 bases and J shed 8 bases, with 22 bases lying between them. Germline CDR1 and CDR2: LNHNV and YYDKDF (reference sequence). The CDR3 has 15 amino acids. CDR3 sequence reads: CATTRDLGDNEKLFF. The CDR3 bases are TGTGCCACTACCCGGGACCTCGGAGATAACGAAAAACTGTTTTTT. The variable domain in full, completed from reference TRBV15 and TRBJ1-4, reads DAMVIQNPRYQVTQFGKPVTLSCSQTLNHNVMYWYQQKSSQAPKLLFHYYDKDFNNEADTPDNFQSRRPNTSFCFLDIRSPGLGDTAMYLCATTRDLGDNEKLFFGSGTQLSVL.

The chain is built from TRBV20-1 and TRBJ2-7; tentatively, D is TRBD2 (5 bases). Germline CDR1 DFQATT, CDR2 SNEGSKA (reference sequence). Trimming removed 1 base at V and 1 base at J, with 14 bases between. The CDR3 covers 15 residues. Here the CDR3 reads CSARAPSSGSYEQYF. The CDR3 DNA reads as TGCAGTGCTAGAGCTCCCTCTTCGGGGTCCTACGAGCAGTACTTC.

CDR3 DNA: TGTGCCAGCAGCTTACCGGACACGGAGAGCAGAAGAAACACCATATATTTT. This sequence encodes CASSLPDTESRRNTIYF. The chain uses TRBV7-9 and TRBJ1-3; a weak D match, TRBD1 (5 bases). The CDR3 runs 17 residues. In germline, CDR1 is SEHNR, CDR2 FQNEAQ (reference sequence). The V and J ends lost 2 bases and 5 bases respectively, with 19 bases between them. The variable domain in full, with the rest retrieved from reference TRBV7-9 and TRBJ1-3, is DTGVSQNPRHKITKRGQNVTFRCDPISEHNRLYWYRQTLGQGPEFLTYFQNEAQLEKSRLLSDRFSAERPKGSFSTLEIQRTEQGDSAMYLCASSLPDTESRRNTIYFGEGSWLTVV.

This chain links TRBV20-1 with TRBJ2-5, with TRBD2 matching 8 bases. V was clipped by 3 bases and J by 1 base; unmatched bases: 4. Germline CDR1 DFQATT, CDR2 SNEGSKA (reference sequence). This CDR3 is 14 amino acids long. DNA for the CDR3: TGCAGTGCTAGGTTAGCGGGACCCCAAGAGACCCAGTACTTC. It yields the protein CSARLAGPQETQYF.

This chain connects TRBV6-2 or TRBV6-3 to TRBJ2-5; TRBD2 might be the D (5 bases). The DNA end is a closer match to TRBJ2-7, so the J assignment may be wrong. CDR1 and CDR2 from the germline V gene are MNHEY and SVGEGT. The CDR3 runs 14 residues. CDR3 protein: CASSYGSGAGEQYF. CDR3 coding DNA: TGTGCCAGCAGTTACGGGTCAGGTGCGGGCGAGCAGTACTTC.

The V and J genes are TRBV14 and TRBJ2-5; D may be TRBD2 (5 bases). Germline assignment: CDR1 SGHDN and CDR2 FVKESK. CDR3 length: 17 amino acids. V lost 0 bases and J 1 base, leaving 15 bases between the germline ends. The CDR3 DNA reads TGTGCCAGCAGCCAAGATCCGCTTAGGACTTCCCAAGAGACCCAGTACTTC. It yields the protein CASSQDPLRTSQETQYF.

There are many counts of this clonotype. The chain has TRBV29-1 and TRBJ2-1; 12 bases align to TRBD2. Germline values: CDR1 SQVTM, CDR2 ANQGSEA. The CDR3 sequence is 19 residues long. Trimming at V came to 4 bases and at J to 9 bases, leaving 22 bases not matched to a gene. The CDR3: CSVVLLAGGSTSIKGEQFF. For the CDR3, the DNA is TGCAGCGTTGTACTGCTAGCGGGAGGGTCAACTAGTATTAAGGGTGAGCAGTTCTTC.

The V call is TRBV11-2, the J call TRBJ1-5; a possible D gene is TRBD1 (6 bases). Germline V gene sequence: CDR1 SGHAT, CDR2 FQNNGV. The CDR3 is 18 residues long. V lost 7 bases to trimming and J lost 2 bases, with 24 bases between them. The CDR3 bases are TGTGCCAGCAACCCACAGACCCGGGGGGCTTTTGGCAATCAGCCCCAGCATTTT. Amino acid sequence: CASNPQTRGAFGNQPQHF.

This clonotype turned up a few times. The chain links TRBV28 to TRBJ2-2; 8 positions match TRBD1. The V and J ends lost 5 bases and 4 bases, in that order; junction bases with no gene match: 9. The CDR3 loop spans 16 amino acids. Germline V gene sequence: CDR1 MDHEN, CDR2 SYDVKM. The CDR3 sequence: CASSESGTGGTGELFF. CDR3 DNA: TGTGCCAGCAGTGAGTCCGGGACAGGAGGCACCGGGGAGCTGTTTTTT.

This sequence joins TRBV5-1 and TRBJ2-2; perhaps TRBD2 as D (5 bases). CDR1 is SGHRS, CDR2 YFSETQ, per germline. There are 15 residues in the CDR3. Trimming left V 4 bases short and J 1 base short, with 11 bases between. This chain's CDR3 is CASSPIGVNTGELFF. The CDR3 region has the DNA TGCGCCAGCAGCCCTATCGGGGTGAACACCGGGGAGCTGTTTTTT.

The rearrangement uses TRBV19 and TRBJ2-1, with TRBD2 matching over 7 bases. From germline, CDR1 is LNHDA and CDR2 SQIVND (reference sequence). The ends lost 9 bases at V and 1 base at J; junction bases unmatched: 3. This CDR3 comprises 13 residues. DNA of the CDR3: TGTGCCAGCAGGGAGGGGTCCTACAATGAGCAGTTCTTC. Translated: CASREGSYNEQFF. Full variable domain (rest looked up from reference TRBV19 and TRBJ2-1): DGGITQSPKYLFRKEGQNVTLSCEQNLNHDAMYWYRQDPGQGLRLIYYSQIVNDFQKGDIAEGYSVSREKKESFPLTVTSAQKNPTAFYLCASREGSYNEQFFGPGTRLTVL.